This T cell receptor beta chain originates from a study of spatial heterogeneity in lung cancer. On the study more broadly: Beta-chain sequences consistently outnumbered alpha-chain sequences in detection. In the raw reads, each unique TCR and UMI combination was present more than ten times on average.

Many counts were recorded for this clonotype. Its antigen is unidentified. Notes on the study in general: Ubiquitous expanded tumor TCRs surfaced in blood more at resection than they did at follow-up.

The germline V gene has CDR1 SQVTM and CDR2 ANQGSEA. The CDR3 covers 13 residues. Trimming left V 6 bases short and J 3 bases short, with 14 bases between. Each CDR3 protein gets one entry after TCRdb re-called the 5' RACE reads with MiXCR. The sample includes approximately 40,000 distinct CDR3 sequences, 4% to 6% of them seen just once. Time point defined: sample taken at primary tumor resection. No cell sorting; template was whole RNA from tumor, lung tissue or PBMC. The source of this sequence is a female donor with early-stage non-small cell lung cancer. J is TRBJ1-1 and V is TRBV29-1; no clear D. The sample consisted of PBMCs, taken at surgery. The CDR3 DNA reads as TGCAGCGTGGGAGAGCGACAAGACACTGAAGCTTTCTTT. This gives the protein CSVGERQDTEAFF.